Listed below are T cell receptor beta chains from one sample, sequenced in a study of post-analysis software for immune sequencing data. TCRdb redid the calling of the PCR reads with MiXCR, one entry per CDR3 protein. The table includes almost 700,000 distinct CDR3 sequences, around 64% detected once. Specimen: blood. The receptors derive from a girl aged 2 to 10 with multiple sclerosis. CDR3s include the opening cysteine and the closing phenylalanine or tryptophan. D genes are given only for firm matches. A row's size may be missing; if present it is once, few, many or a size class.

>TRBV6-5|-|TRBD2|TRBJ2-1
CASRVAGGAYNEQFF
TGTGCCAGCAGGGTAGCGGGGGGCGCGTACAATGAGCAGTTCTTC
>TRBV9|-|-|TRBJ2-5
CASSVVDNQETQYF
TGTGCCAGCAGCGTAGTGGACAACCAAGAGACCCAGTACTTC
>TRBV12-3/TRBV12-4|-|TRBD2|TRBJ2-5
CASSFLAGDYETQYF
TGTGCCAGCAGTTTTCTAGCGGGAGACTATGAGACCCAGTACTTC
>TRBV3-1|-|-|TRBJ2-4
CASSQDLAKNIQYF
TGTGCCAGCAGCCAAGATCTAGCCAAAAACATTCAGTACTTC
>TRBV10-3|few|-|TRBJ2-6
CAISAGAGANVLTF
TGTGCCATCTCAGCTGGGGCTGGGGCCAACGTCCTGACTTTC
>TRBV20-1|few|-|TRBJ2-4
CSARLDRAGDIQYF
TGCAGTGCTAGATTGGACAGGGCGGGGGACATTCAGTACTTC
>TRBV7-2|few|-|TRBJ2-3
CASSPTHRADTQYF
TGTGCCAGCAGCCCCACCCACAGGGCCGATACGCAGTATTTT
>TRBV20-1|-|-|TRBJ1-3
CSAREAGNTRYF
TGCAGTGCCCGGGAGGCAGGAAACACCAGATATTTT
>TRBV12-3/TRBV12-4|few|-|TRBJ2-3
CASSFGTRRSSTDTQYF
TGTGCCAGCAGTTTTGGGACTCGGAGGTCTAGCACAGATACGCAGTATTTT
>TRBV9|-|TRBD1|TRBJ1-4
CASSVEGQSNEKLFF
TGTGCCAGCAGCGTCGAGGGACAGTCGAATGAAAAACTGTTTTTT
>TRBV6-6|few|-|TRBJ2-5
CASSSLGGTRREQYF
TGTGCCAGCAGTTCCCTCGGCGGGACCCGTAGGGAGCAGTACTTC
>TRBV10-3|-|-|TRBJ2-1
CAINPGGTYNEQFF
TGTGCCATCAATCCCGGGGGAACCTACAATGAGCAGTTCTTC
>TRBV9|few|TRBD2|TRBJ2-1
CASSVVREGDNEQFF
TGTGCCAGCAGCGTCGTACGGGAGGGGGACAATGAGCAGTTCTTC
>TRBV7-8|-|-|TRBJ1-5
CASSLVKGNWDNQPQHF
TGTGCCAGCAGCTTAGTCAAGGGTAATTGGGATAATCAGCCCCAGCATTTT
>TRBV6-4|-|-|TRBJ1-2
CASSASWEAAVNYGYTF
TGTGCCAGCAGCGCCTCGTGGGAAGCTGCTGTGAACTATGGCTACACCTTC
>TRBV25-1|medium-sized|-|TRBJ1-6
CASSEKGNSPLHF
TGTGCCAGCAGTGAAAAGGGGAATTCACCCCTCCACTTT
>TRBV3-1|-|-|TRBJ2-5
CASSPGVAEETQYF
TGTGCCAGCAGCCCCGGAGTGGCAGAAGAGACCCAGTACTTC
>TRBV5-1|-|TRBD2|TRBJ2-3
CASSLERLADITDTQYF
TGCGCCAGCAGCTTGGAGAGGCTAGCGGACATCACAGATACGCAGTATTTT
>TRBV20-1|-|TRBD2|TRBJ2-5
CSASWTSGRQETQYF
TGCAGTGCTAGTTGGACTAGCGGGAGGCAAGAGACCCAGTACTTC
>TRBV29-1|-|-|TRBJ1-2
CSVKRVYGYTF
TGCAGCGTCAAACGGGTCTATGGCTACACCTTC
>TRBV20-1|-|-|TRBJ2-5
CSARAAGPPIIQETQYF
TGCAGTGCTAGAGCGGCGGGGCCCCCTATAATACAAGAGACCCAGTACTTC
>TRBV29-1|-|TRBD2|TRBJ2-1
CSASGNSLNEQFF
TGCAGCGCTAGCGGCAACTCCCTCAATGAGCAGTTCTTC
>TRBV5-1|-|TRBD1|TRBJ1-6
CASSLDPRGPTDNSPLHF
TGCGCCAGCAGCTTGGATCCTAGGGGGCCTACGGATAATTCACCCCTCCACTTT
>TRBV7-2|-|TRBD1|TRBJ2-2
CASSLGTGGSGELFF
TGTGCCAGCAGCTTGGGGACAGGGGGCAGCGGGGAGCTGTTTTTT
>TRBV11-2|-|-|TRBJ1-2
CASSPGGLGGYTF
TGTGCCAGCAGCCCCGGGGGTTTGGGCGGCTACACCTTC
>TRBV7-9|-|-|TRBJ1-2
CASSLGPGTYGYTF
TGTGCCAGCAGCTTAGGACCAGGGACCTATGGCTACACCTTC
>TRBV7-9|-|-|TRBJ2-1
CASSLIEFHGGEQFF
TGTGCCAGCAGCTTAATTGAGTTTCACGGAGGTGAGCAGTTCTTC
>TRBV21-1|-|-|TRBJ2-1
CASSKGTGKVENEQFF
TGTGCCAGCAGCAAAGGTACGGGAAAAGTTGAGAATGAGCAGTTCTTC
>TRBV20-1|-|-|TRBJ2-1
CSASFLSYNEQFF
TGCAGTGCTAGCTTTTTAAGCTACAATGAGCAGTTCTTC
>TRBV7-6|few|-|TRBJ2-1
CASSLAAQGRVGHNEQFF
TGTGCCAGCAGCTTAGCGGCACAGGGAAGAGTGGGTCACAATGAGCAGTTCTTC
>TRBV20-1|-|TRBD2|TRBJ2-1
CSALGLANQKNEQFF
TGCAGTGCTCTCGGACTAGCGAACCAGAAGAATGAGCAGTTCTTC